These 10 T cell receptor beta chains came from one sample sequenced in a study of cytomegalovirus exposure and HLA in healthy donors. The PCR employed 60 Vbeta primers together with 13 Jbeta primers. The protocol was immunoSEQ multiplex PCR, while the TCRdb copy is restricted to in-frame clones and leaves out a portion. The profile shows about 200,000 clones, roughly 77% of them singletons. Sequencing used PBMCs. Receptors originate from a man aged 40-55 years in good health and CMV-seropositive.

The chain is built from TRBV19 and TRBJ2-5; D may be TRBD1 (5 bases). Germline V gene sequence: CDR1 LNHDA, CDR2 SQIVND (reference sequence). This CDR3 contains 14 residues. V lost 7 bases to trimming and J lost 3 bases, with 15 bases between them. The CDR3 bases are TGTGCCAGTAAGAAAGACAGTAACGAAGAGACCCAGTACTTC. Residues: CASKKDSNEETQYF.

The DNA of the CDR3 is TGTGCCAGTAGAAGGGGACAGGGGGCTCCTAATGAAAAACTGTTTTTT. Its translation: CASRRGQGAPNEKLFF. The rearrangement uses TRBV19 and TRBJ1-4; 12 bases match TRBD1. Germline trimming cut 6 bases from V and 3 bases from J; bases unmatched to any gene: 5. Germline V gene lookup returns CDR1 LNHDA and CDR2 SQIVND (reference sequence). The length of the CDR3 is 16 residues. The whole variable domain, filled in from reference TRBV19 and TRBJ1-4, reads DGGITQSPKYLFRKEGQNVTLSCEQNLNHDAMYWYRQDPGQGLRLIYYSQIVNDFQKGDIAEGYSVSREKKESFPLTVTSAQKNPTAFYLCASRRGQGAPNEKLFFGSGTQLSVL.

V usage is TRBV5-1 and J usage is TRBJ2-5, with D tentatively TRBD2 (6 bases). The CDR3 is made up of 15 amino acids. Germline V CDR1 and CDR2: SGHRS, YFSETQ. V was clipped by 4 bases and J by 2 bases, with 15 bases between them. CDR3 region: CASSGGTRGQETQYF. The CDR3 region has the DNA TGCGCCAGCAGCGGGGGGACGAGGGGACAAGAGACCCAGTACTTC.

The chain has TRBV4-2 and TRBJ1-4; 8 bases are a match to TRBD1. Germline values: CDR1 LGHNA, CDR2 YNFKEQ. The ends lost 0 bases at V and 4 bases at J; junction bases unmatched: 4. The length of the CDR3 is 16 residues. The CDR3 DNA follows: TGTGCCAGCAGCCAAGATATAACAGGGGGTAATGAAAAACTGTTTTTT. It yields the protein CASSQDITGGNEKLFF.

This chain uses TRBV6-1 with TRBJ2-6; D possibly corresponds to TRBD1 (6 bases). The CDR3 runs 16 residues. In germline, CDR1 is MNHNS, CDR2 SASEGT. V was trimmed by 1 base and J by 4 bases, leaving 11 bases between them. The CDR3 loop reads CASSEVPGAGANVLTF. The CDR3 coding sequence is TGTGCCAGCAGTGAAGTTCCAGGGGCAGGGGCCAACGTCCTGACTTTC.

V gene TRBV2 combines with J gene TRBJ1-1; 8 bases map to TRBD1. The CDR3 is made up of 13 amino acids. The V and J ends lost 10 bases and 3 bases, in that order; junction bases with no gene match: 7. Germline CDR1 and CDR2: SNHLY and FYNNEI. CDR3 sequence reads: CAISRTGYTEAFF. As DNA, the CDR3 is TGTGCCATCAGCCGGACAGGGTACACTGAAGCTTTCTTT.

In DNA form, the CDR3 reads TGTGCCAGCAGTCCCGGACTAGCGGGCACCGGGGAGCTGTTTTTT. This codes for CASSPGLAGTGELFF. The chain has TRBV6-6 and TRBJ2-2; 11 nucleotides agree with TRBD2. After removal of 5 bases from V and 4 bases from J, the junction contained 3 bases not matched to a gene. CDR1 is MNHNY, CDR2 SVGAGI, per germline (reference sequence). The CDR3 is 15 amino acids.

The rearrangement links TRBV6-6 to TRBJ2-3; 10 bases agree with TRBD2. Germline loops: CDR1 MNHNY, CDR2 SVGAGI (reference sequence). J gave up 5 bases and V 7 bases, and 9 bases lay outside the gene matches. The CDR3 spans 15 residues. The CDR3 is CASTEAGGLVDTQYF. The CDR3 DNA follows: TGTGCCAGCACCGAAGCGGGAGGGCTAGTAGATACGCAGTATTTT.

Concerning this clone itself: At one boundary the junction diverges from the germline segment, which might be a read error. The gene calls are TRBV6-1 and TRBJ2-6, with TRBD1 identical over 7 bases. Germline CDR1 is MNHNS and CDR2 is SASEGT. The CDR3 length is 17 residues. The CDR3 loop is CASRDRAPVAGANVLTF. In DNA form, the CDR3 reads TGTGCCAGCCGTGACAGGGCCCCTGTAGCTGGGGCCAACGTCCTGACTTTC.

This clone was seen a single time. CDR3 in DNA: TGTGCCAGCAGCCAATCGCTTGGGGGCTTGGAGCAGTTCTTC. Translated: CASSQSLGGLEQFF. J is TRBJ2-1 and V is TRBV7-9, with D perhaps TRBD1 (6 bases). This CDR3 has 14 amino acids. V gave up 5 bases and J gave up 10 bases, with 18 bases separating them. Germline loops: CDR1 SEHNR, CDR2 FQNEAQ (reference sequence).